These 6 T cell receptor beta chains came from one sample sequenced in a study of blood T cell repertoires in COVID-19. Here immunoSEQ multiplex PCR was the method, and the copy in TCRdb shows in-frame clones only, minus some. This table holds around 260,000 clones, about 89% found once. The sequenced sample was peripheral blood. The source is a woman aged 40-49 years who had recovered from COVID-19.

The rearrangement uses TRBV9 and TRBJ2-7; 8 nucleotides match TRBD2. This CDR3 has 16 residues. Unmatched junction bases numbered 8, after V lost 1 base and J lost 2 bases. In germline, CDR1 is SGDLS, CDR2 YYNGEE. In nucleotides, the CDR3 is TGTGCCAGCAGCGTATCTTTCGGGGGGGTCCCCTACGAGCAGTACTTC. It codes for CASSVSFGGVPYEQYF.

The chain has TRBV12-3 or TRBV12-4 and TRBJ1-1; D uncertain. The CDR3 has 12 amino acids. The V and J ends lost 2 bases and 4 bases respectively, with 5 bases between them. Written as DNA, the CDR3 is TGTGCCAGCAGTTTATCGGGCACTGAAGCTTTCTTT. Its protein product is CASSLSGTEAFF.

This sequence joins TRBV5-1 and TRBJ2-3, with 7 bases lining up with TRBD2. Germline V gene data show CDR1 as SGHRS and CDR2 as YFSETQ. CDR3 length: 17 residues. Trimming took 4 bases from V and 5 from J; bases not matched to a gene: 16. The CDR3 reads CASSAGHQAGQGDTQYF. In nucleotides, the CDR3 is TGCGCCAGCAGCGCGGGTCACCAAGCGGGGCAGGGAGATACGCAGTATTTT.

This clone came up once. The V call is TRBV3-1 (or the pseudogene TRBV3-2), the J call TRBJ1-5, with a possible D match to TRBD1 (5 bases). From germline, CDR1 is LGHDT and CDR2 YNNKEL (reference sequence). CDR3 length equals 13 residues. Trimming pared 4 bases from V and 7 bases from J, leaving 11 bases between. The CDR3 DNA reads as TGTGCCAGCAGCCGAAGCGGGGACCAGCCCCAGCATTTT. Its protein product is CASSRSGDQPQHF.

J is TRBJ1-1 and V is TRBV18; D not certain. The CDR3 has 13 amino acids. CDR1 is KGHSH and CDR2 is LQKENI in the germline V gene. V dropped 2 bases and J dropped 1 base, with 5 bases sitting between them. In DNA form, the CDR3 reads TGTGCCAGCTCACCAGAGGGGAACACTGAAGCTTTCTTT. Translated: CASSPEGNTEAFF.

The chain recombines TRBV5-4 with TRBJ1-1, with 11 nucleotides matching TRBD1. There are 16 residues in the CDR3. V was pared by 3 bases and J by 8 bases, with 12 bases of the junction left unmatched. Looked up from germline, CDR1 is SGHNT and CDR2 is YYREEE (reference sequence). This CDR3 is CASSSSGGQGGLEAFF. The DNA of the CDR3 is TGTGCCAGCAGCTCCTCCGGGGGACAGGGGGGGTTGGAAGCTTTCTTT. The whole variable domain, remainder taken from reference TRBV5-4 and TRBJ1-1, is ETGVTQSPTHLIKTRGQQVTLRCSSQSGHNTVSWYQQALGQGPQFIFQYYREEENGRGNFPPRFSGLQFPNYSSELNVNALELDDSALYLCASSSSGGQGGLEAFFGQGTRLTVV.